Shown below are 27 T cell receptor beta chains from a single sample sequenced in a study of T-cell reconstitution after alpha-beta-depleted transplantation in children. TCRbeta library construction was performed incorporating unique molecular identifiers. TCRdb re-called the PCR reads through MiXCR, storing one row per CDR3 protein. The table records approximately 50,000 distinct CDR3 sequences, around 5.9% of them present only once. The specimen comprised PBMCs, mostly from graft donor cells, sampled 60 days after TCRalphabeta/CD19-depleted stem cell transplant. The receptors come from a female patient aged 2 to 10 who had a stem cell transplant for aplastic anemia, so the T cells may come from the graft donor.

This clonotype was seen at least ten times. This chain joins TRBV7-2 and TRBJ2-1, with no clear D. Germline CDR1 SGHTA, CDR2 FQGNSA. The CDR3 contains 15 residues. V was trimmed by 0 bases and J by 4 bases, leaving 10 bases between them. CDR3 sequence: CASSLAGPVYNEQFF. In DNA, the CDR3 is TGTGCCAGCAGCTTAGCGGGTCCCGTTTACAATGAGCAGTTCTTC.

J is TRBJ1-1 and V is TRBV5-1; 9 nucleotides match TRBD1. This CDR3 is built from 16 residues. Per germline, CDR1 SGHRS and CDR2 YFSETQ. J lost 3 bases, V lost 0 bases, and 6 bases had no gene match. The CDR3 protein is CASSLGDRDWYTEAFF. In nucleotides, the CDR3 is TGCGCCAGCAGCTTGGGGGACAGGGATTGGTACACTGAAGCTTTCTTT.

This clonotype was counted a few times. The CDR3 loop is CASKVGSEQPQHF. CDR3 in DNA: TGTGCCAGCAAGGTGGGTTCGGAGCAGCCCCAGCATTTT. The chain recombines TRBV28 with TRBJ1-5; no firm D call. Per the germline V gene, CDR1 is MDHEN and CDR2 is SYDVKM. The CDR3 sequence is 13 residues long. V dropped 7 bases and J dropped 7 bases, with 14 bases sitting between them.

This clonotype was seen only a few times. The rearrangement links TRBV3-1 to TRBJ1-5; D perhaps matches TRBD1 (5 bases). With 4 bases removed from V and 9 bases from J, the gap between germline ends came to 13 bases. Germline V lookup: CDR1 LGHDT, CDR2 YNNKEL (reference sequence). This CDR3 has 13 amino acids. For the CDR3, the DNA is TGTGCCAGCAGCCTGGCAGGGCGGTGGCCCCAGCATTTT. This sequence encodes CASSLAGRWPQHF.

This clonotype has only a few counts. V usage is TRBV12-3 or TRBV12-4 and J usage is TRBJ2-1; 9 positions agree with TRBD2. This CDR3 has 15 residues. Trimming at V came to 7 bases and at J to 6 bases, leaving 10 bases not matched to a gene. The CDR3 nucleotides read TGTGCCAGCAATATAGCGGGAGCGGATCGCAATGAGCAGTTCTTC. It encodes CASNIAGADRNEQFF.

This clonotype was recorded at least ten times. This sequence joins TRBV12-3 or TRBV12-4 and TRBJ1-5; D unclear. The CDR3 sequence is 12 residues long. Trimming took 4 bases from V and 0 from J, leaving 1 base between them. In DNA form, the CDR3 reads TGTGCCAGCAGTTATAGCAATCAGCCCCAGCATTTT. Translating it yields CASSYSNQPQHF.

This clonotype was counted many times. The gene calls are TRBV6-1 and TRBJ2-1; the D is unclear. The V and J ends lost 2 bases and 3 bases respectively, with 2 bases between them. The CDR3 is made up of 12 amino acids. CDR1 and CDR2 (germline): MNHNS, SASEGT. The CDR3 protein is CASSELYNEQFF. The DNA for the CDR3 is TGTGCCAGCAGTGAACTCTACAATGAGCAGTTCTTC.

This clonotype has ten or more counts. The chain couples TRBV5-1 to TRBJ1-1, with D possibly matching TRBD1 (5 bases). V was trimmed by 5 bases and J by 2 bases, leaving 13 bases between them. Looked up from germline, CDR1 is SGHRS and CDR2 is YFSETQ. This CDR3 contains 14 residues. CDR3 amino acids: CASRGGLSNTEAFF. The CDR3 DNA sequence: TGCGCCAGCAGGGGGGGACTTTCTAACACTGAAGCTTTCTTT.

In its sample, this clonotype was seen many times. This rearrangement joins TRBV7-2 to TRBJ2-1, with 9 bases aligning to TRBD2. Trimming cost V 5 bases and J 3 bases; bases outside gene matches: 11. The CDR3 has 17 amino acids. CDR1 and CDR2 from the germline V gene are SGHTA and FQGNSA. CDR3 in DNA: TGTGCCAGCAGCCCAACTAAGCTAGCGGGGATCTACAATGAGCAGTTCTTC. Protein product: CASSPTKLAGIYNEQFF.

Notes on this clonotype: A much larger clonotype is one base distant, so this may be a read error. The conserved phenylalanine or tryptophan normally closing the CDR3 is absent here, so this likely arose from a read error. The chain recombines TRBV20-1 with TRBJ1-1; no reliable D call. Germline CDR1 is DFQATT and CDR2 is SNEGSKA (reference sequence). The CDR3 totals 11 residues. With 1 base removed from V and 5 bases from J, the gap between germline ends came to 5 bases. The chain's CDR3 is CSARVQTEAFL. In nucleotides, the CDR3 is TGCAGTGCTAGAGTTCAGACTGAAGCTTTCTTA.

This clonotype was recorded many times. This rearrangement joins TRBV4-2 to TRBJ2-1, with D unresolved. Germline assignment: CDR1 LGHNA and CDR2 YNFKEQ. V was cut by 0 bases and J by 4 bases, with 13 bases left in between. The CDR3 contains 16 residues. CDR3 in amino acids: CASSQDPMRLYNEQFF. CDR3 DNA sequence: TGTGCCAGCAGCCAAGATCCGATGCGCCTTTACAATGAGCAGTTCTTC.

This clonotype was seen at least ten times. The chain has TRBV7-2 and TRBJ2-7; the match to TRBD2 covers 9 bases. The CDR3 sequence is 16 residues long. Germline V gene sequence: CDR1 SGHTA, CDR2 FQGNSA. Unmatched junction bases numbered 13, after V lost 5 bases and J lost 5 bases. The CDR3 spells CASSNLGTSHFHEQYV. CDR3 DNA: TGTGCCAGCAGCAACTTAGGGACTAGCCATTTTCACGAGCAGTACGTC.

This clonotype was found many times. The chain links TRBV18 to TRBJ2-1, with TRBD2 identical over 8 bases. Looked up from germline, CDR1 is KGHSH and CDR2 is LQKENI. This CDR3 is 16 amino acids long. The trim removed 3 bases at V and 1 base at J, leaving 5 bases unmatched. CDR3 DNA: TGTGCCAGCTCACCCCTTAGCGGGAAGTCCTACAATGAGCAGTTCTTC. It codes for CASSPLSGKSYNEQFF. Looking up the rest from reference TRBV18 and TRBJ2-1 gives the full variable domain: NAGVMQNPRHLVRRRGQEARLRCSPMKGHSHVYWYRQLPEEGLKFMVYLQKENIIDESGMPKERFSAEFPKEGPSILRIQQVVRGDSAAYFCASSPLSGKSYNEQFFGPGTRLTVL.

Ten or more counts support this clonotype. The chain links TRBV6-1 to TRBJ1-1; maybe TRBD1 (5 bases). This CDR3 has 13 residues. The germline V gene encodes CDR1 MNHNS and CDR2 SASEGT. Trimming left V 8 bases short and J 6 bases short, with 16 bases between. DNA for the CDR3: TGTGCCAGCGGGAGAGGGGTGGGGGCTGAAGCTTTCTTT. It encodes CASGRGVGAEAFF.

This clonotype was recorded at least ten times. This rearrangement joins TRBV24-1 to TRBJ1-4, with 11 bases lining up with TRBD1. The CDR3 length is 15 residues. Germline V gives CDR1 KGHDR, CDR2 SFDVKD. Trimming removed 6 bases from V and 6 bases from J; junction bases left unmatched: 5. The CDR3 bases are TGTGCCACCAGTTCCTGGACAGGGGGCTATGAAAAACTGTTTTTT. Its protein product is CATSSWTGGYEKLFF.

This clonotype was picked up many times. CDR3: CSAQEQGTREQYF. The CDR3 coding sequence is TGCAGTGCACAGGAACAGGGGACGCGCGAGCAGTACTTC. The J gene is TRBJ2-7, the V gene TRBV20-1; 7 bases fit TRBD1. Germline CDR1 DFQATT, CDR2 SNEGSKA (reference sequence). The CDR3 totals 13 residues. The V and J ends lost 6 bases and 6 bases, in that order; junction bases with no gene match: 11.

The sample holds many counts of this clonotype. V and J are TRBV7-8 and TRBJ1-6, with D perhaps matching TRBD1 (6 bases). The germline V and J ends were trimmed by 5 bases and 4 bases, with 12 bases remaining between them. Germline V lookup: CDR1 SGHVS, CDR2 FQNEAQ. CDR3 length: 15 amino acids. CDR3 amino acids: CASSRTDSYNSPLHF. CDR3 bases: TGTGCCAGCAGCCGTACGGACAGTTATAATTCACCCCTCCACTTT.

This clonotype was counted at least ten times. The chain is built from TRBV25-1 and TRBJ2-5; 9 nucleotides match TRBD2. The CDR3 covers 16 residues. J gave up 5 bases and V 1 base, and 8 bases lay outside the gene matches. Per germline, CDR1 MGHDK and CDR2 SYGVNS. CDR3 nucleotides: TGTGCCAGCAGTGAATCGCGCGGGAGGGGCAGGGAGACCCAGTACTTC. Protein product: CASSESRGRGRETQYF. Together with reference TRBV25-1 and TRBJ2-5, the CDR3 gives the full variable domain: EADIYQTPRYLVIGTGKKITLECSQTMGHDKMYWYQQDPGMELHLIHYSYGVNSTEKGDLSSESTVSRIRTEHFPLTLESARPSHTSQYLCASSESRGRGRETQYFGPGTRLLVL.

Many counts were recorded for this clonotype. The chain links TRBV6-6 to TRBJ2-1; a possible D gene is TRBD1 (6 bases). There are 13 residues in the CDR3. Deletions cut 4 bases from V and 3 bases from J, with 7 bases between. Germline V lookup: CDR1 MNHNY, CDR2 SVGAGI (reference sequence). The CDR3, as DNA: TGTGCCAGCAGTTGGACAGACTACAATGAGCAGTTCTTC. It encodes CASSWTDYNEQFF.

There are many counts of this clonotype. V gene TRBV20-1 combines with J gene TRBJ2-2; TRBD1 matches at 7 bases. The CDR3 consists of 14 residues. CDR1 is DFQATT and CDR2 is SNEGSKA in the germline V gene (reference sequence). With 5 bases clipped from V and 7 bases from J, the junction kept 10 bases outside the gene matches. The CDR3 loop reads CSARDSSTGGELFF. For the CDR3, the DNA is TGCAGTGCTCGGGACAGCTCAACAGGCGGGGAGCTGTTTTTT.

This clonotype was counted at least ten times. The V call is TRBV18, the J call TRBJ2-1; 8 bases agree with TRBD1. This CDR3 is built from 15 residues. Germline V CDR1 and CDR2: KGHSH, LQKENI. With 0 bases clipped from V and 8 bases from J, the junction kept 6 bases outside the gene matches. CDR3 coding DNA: TGTGCCAGCTCACCACCGCTTCAGGGGGCTGATGAGCAGTTCTTC. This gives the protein CASSPPLQGADEQFF.

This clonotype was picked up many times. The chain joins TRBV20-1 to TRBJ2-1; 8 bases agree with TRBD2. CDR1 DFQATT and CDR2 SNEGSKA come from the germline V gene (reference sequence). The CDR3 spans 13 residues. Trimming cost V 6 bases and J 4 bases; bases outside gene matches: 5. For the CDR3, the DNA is TGCAGTGCCCGACTAGCGCCTTACAATGAGCAGTTCTTC. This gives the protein CSARLAPYNEQFF.

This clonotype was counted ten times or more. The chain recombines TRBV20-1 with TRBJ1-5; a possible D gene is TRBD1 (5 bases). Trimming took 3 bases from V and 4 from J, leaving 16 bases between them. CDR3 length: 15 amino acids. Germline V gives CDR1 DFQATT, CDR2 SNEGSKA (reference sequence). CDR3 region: CSAREFGGLNQPQHF. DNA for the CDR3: TGCAGTGCTAGGGAATTTGGGGGTCTGAATCAGCCCCAGCATTTT.

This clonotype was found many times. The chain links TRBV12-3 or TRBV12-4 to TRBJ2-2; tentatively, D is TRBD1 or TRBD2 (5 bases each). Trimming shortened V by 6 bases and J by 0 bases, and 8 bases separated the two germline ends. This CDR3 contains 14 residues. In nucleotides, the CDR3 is TGTGCCAGCAGGGGACGTACGAACACCGGGGAGCTGTTTTTT. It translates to CASRGRTNTGELFF.

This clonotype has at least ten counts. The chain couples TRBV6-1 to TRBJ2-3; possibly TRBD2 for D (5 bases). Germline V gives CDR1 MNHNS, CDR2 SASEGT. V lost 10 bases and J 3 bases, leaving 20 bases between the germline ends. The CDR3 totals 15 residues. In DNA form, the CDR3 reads TGTGCCAACCCGGGCCAACTAGGGAGAACAGATACGCAGTATTTT. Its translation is CANPGQLGRTDTQYF.

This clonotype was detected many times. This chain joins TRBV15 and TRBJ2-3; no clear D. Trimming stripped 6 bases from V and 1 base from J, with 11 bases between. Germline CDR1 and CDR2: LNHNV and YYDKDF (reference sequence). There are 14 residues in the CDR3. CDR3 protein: CATSFSRRTDTQYF. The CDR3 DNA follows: TGTGCCACCAGTTTCTCACGACGCACAGATACGCAGTATTTT.

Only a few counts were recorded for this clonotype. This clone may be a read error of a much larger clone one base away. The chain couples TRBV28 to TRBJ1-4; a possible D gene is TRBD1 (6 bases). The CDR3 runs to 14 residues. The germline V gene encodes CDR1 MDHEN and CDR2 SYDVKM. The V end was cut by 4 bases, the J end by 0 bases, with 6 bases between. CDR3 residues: CASSWTATNEKLFF. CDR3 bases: TGTGCCAGCAGTTGGACAGCAACTAATGAAAAACTGTTTTTT.